This T cell receptor beta chain was recorded in a study of blood T cell repertoires in COVID-19. Study details: Both acute and convalescent COVID-19 samples were obtained from the United States, Italy and Spain. From T cells, B-cell-depleted T cells, or PBMCs came the material, which was cDNA or gDNA.

Here immunoSEQ multiplex PCR was the method, and the copy in TCRdb shows in-frame clones only, minus some. The data show 200,000 to 250,000 clones, about nine tenths seen once. V was trimmed by 4 bases and J by 12 bases, leaving 21 bases between them. The length of the CDR3 is 15 residues. Germline lookup yields CDR1 KGHSH and CDR2 LQKENI. Specimen: peripheral blood. The TCR comes from a man in his 60s who had recovered from COVID-19. The chain couples TRBV18 to TRBJ1-4; maybe TRBD1 (5 bases). CDR3 sequence: CASSRLGMSEGELFF. In nucleotides, the CDR3 is TGTGCCAGCTCACGTTTGGGGATGTCGGAAGGGGAACTGTTTTTT.